Presented here are 18 T cell receptor beta chains from one specimen sequenced in a study of blood T cell repertoires in COVID-19. Libraries were prepared by immunoSEQ multiplex PCR; TCRdb keeps only in-frame clonotypes and omits some of them. The table has fewer than 700,000 clones, roughly 91% seen once. Sequencing used peripheral blood. These TCRs come from a woman between 50 and 59 years old with COVID-19, enrolled during active disease.

The rearrangement links TRBV5-1 to TRBJ1-4, with TRBD1 identical over 12 bases. Losses at the gene ends were 4 bases for V and 4 bases for J; bases not matched to a gene: 5. Germline V gene sequence: CDR1 SGHRS, CDR2 YFSETQ. This CDR3 region has 16 residues. DNA for the CDR3: TGCGCCAGCAGCGGGACAGGGGGCTTTAATAATGAAAAACTGTTTTTT. It codes for CASSGTGGFNNEKLFF. Variable domain in full (rest from reference TRBV5-1 and TRBJ1-4): KAGVTQTPRYLIKTRGQQVTLSCSPISGHRSVSWYQQTPGQGLQFLFEYFSETQRNKGNFPGRFSGRQFSNSRSEMNVSTLELGDSALYLCASSGTGGFNNEKLFFGSGTQLSVL.

The chain uses TRBV2 and TRBJ1-3; D is ambiguous. With 11 bases removed from V and 4 bases from J, the gap between germline ends came to 15 bases. CDR3 size: 13 residues. Germline V lookup: CDR1 SNHLY, CDR2 FYNNEI. CDR3 in amino acids: CAGSLRLGNTIYF. CDR3 nucleotide sequence: TGTGCCGGTTCACTACGTCTCGGAAACACCATATATTTT.

The J gene is TRBJ1-5, the V gene TRBV12-3 or TRBV12-4; weak D call: TRBD1 (5 bases). CDR3 length: 13 residues. Trimming pared 6 bases from V and 4 bases from J, leaving 10 bases between. This CDR3 reads CASRPTGNQPQHF. In DNA, the CDR3 is TGTGCCAGCAGACCTACAGGTAATCAGCCCCAGCATTTT.

The chain combines TRBV14 with TRBJ2-1; 9 nucleotides match TRBD2. The CDR3 contains 15 residues. Losses at the gene ends were 1 base for V and 5 bases for J; bases not matched to a gene: 3. CDR1 is SGHDN, CDR2 FVKESK, per germline. In nucleotides, the CDR3 is TGTGCCAGCAGCCAAGGCGGGGGGGCCCACAATGAGCAGTTCTTC. It encodes CASSQGGGAHNEQFF.

The chain carries TRBV30 and TRBJ2-3; D is unresolved. This CDR3 has 11 amino acids. CDR1 is GTSNPN, CDR2 SVGIG, per germline (reference sequence). V dropped 2 bases and J dropped 7 bases, with 7 bases sitting between them. DNA for the CDR3: TGTGCCTGGAGTTTGAGGAATACGCAGTATTTT. Its protein product is CAWSLRNTQYF.

The CDR3 sequence: CASSQDLDRLLYEQYF. CDR3 nucleotide sequence: TGCGCCAGCAGCCAAGACTTGGACAGGCTTCTCTACGAGCAGTACTTC. The chain employs TRBV4-1 and TRBJ2-7, with TRBD1 identical over 7 bases. Germline V gene data show CDR1 as MGHRA and CDR2 as YSYEKL. The CDR3 is 16 amino acids. J lost 3 bases, V lost 0 bases, and 8 bases had no gene match.

The rearrangement uses TRBV3-1 (or the pseudogene TRBV3-2) and TRBJ2-5; 7 bases are shared with TRBD1. After removal of 5 bases from V and 5 bases from J, the junction contained 8 bases not matched to a gene. Germline V gene lookup returns CDR1 LGHDT and CDR2 YNNKEL (reference sequence). This CDR3 has 14 residues. The chain's CDR3 is CASSSSTGRETQYF. CDR3 nucleotide sequence: TGTGCCAGCAGCTCATCGACAGGGCGGGAGACCCAGTACTTC.

Details on this clone: The same CDR3 arises from other DNA sequences in this sample as well. This chain uses TRBV9 with TRBJ2-2; D unresolved. The V end lost 5 bases, the J end lost 6 bases, and 5 bases lay between the germline ends. The V gene's germline CDR1 is SGDLS and CDR2 YYNGEE. The CDR3 totals 11 residues. In DNA, the CDR3 is TGTGCCAGCAGTTCATCCGGGGAGCTGTTTTTT. It specifies CASSSSGELFF.

V is TRBV9 and J is TRBJ2-1; D perhaps matches TRBD1 (6 bases). V was clipped by 3 bases and J by 8 bases, with 18 bases between them. From germline, CDR1 is SGDLS and CDR2 YYNGEE. CDR3 size: 15 residues. CDR3 DNA sequence: TGTGCCAGCAGCGCCACAGGGAGAGTTGGGGATGAGCAGTTCTTC. Translating gives CASSATGRVGDEQFF.

The J gene is TRBJ1-1, the V gene TRBV29-1; D not certain. Germline CDR1 is SQVTM and CDR2 is ANQGSEA. This CDR3 is built from 13 residues. V lost 7 bases to trimming and J lost 1 base, with 13 bases between them. The CDR3 sequence is CSGELRENTEAFF. DNA for the CDR3: TGCAGCGGGGAGCTGAGAGAGAACACTGAAGCTTTCTTT. Based on the CDR3 plus reference TRBV29-1 and TRBJ1-1, the full variable domain is SAVISQKPSRDICQRGTSLTIQCQVDSQVTMMFWYRQQPGQSLTLIATANQGSEATYESGFVIDKFPISRPNLTFSTLTVSNMSPEDSSIYLCSGELRENTEAFFGQGTRLTVV.

V gene TRBV5-5 combines with J gene TRBJ2-3; a weak D match, TRBD1 (5 bases). The CDR3 sequence is 14 residues long. Germline CDR1 is SGHKS and CDR2 is YYEKEE (reference sequence). The germline V and J ends were trimmed by 1 base and 4 bases, with 10 bases remaining between them. CDR3 sequence (DNA): TGTGCCAGCAGCTTGTGGGCAGGGCCAGATACGCAGTATTTT. Translation: CASSLWAGPDTQYF. The complete variable domain, with remaining parts taken from reference TRBV5-5 and TRBJ2-3, reads DAGVTQSPTHLIKTRGQQVTLRCSPISGHKSVSWYQQVLGQGPQFIFQYYEKEERGRGNFPDRFSARQFPNYSSELNVNALLLGDSALYLCASSLWAGPDTQYFGPGTRLTVL.

The gene calls are TRBV18 and TRBJ1-1; 7 nucleotides line up with TRBD1. In germline, CDR1 is KGHSH, CDR2 LQKENI. The CDR3 length is 13 residues. The V segment lost 3 bases and the J segment 4 bases; nucleotides outside the gene matches: 2. As DNA, the CDR3 is TGTGCCAGCTCACCCGGGACAGCCACTGAAGCTTTCTTT. Translation: CASSPGTATEAFF. Combining the CDR3 with reference TRBV18 and TRBJ1-1 gives the whole variable domain NAGVMQNPRHLVRRRGQEARLRCSPMKGHSHVYWYRQLPEEGLKFMVYLQKENIIDESGMPKERFSAEFPKEGPSILRIQQVVRGDSAAYFCASSPGTATEAFFGQGTRLTVV.

This clone has only one observation. This rearrangement joins TRBV6-2 or TRBV6-3 to TRBJ2-5; 9 bases fit TRBD1. The V gene's germline CDR1 is MNHEY and CDR2 SVGEGT. The CDR3 is made up of 15 amino acids. V was pared by 5 bases and J by 2 bases, with 6 bases of the junction left unmatched. The CDR3, as DNA: TGTGCCAGCAGTCGTCCCGGGACAGGGCAAGAGACCCAGTACTTC. Translating gives CASSRPGTGQETQYF.

The genes are TRBV6-5 and TRBJ1-1; 7 bases are a match to TRBD1. The CDR3 spans 13 residues. CDR1 MNHEY and CDR2 SVGAGI come from the germline V gene. The V gene end was trimmed by 5 bases and the J gene end by 10 bases; junction bases not matched to a gene: 10. CDR3 sequence reads: CASSTVDRAAAFF. CDR3 DNA sequence: TGTGCCAGCAGTACCGTAGACAGGGCCGCAGCTTTCTTT.

This clone was seen just once. This chain connects TRBV6-5 to TRBJ1-1; 8 bases are shared with TRBD1. The CDR3 is 15 residues long. Trimming cost V 3 bases and J 1 base; bases outside gene matches: 4. From germline, CDR1 is MNHEY and CDR2 SVGAGI. Here the CDR3 DNA reads TGTGCCAGCAGTTATATGGACAGGGCGAACACTGAAGCTTTCTTT. Its protein product is CASSYMDRANTEAFF.

The CDR3 region has the DNA TGTGCCAGCAGCTCGGCGGGGGGCCCCGGGGATGAGCAGTTCTTC. This codes for CASSSAGGPGDEQFF. The J gene is TRBJ2-1, the V gene TRBV7-3; 8 bases are shared with TRBD2. J gave up 8 bases and V 4 bases, and 10 bases lay outside the gene matches. Germline V gene data show CDR1 as SGHTA and CDR2 as FQGTGA. This CDR3 comprises 15 residues.

The chain's CDR3 is CATRQGLGYGYTF. CDR3 nucleotide sequence: TGTGCCACCAGACAGGGGTTAGGCTATGGCTACACCTTC. The chain couples TRBV24-1 to TRBJ1-2; 7 nucleotides match TRBD1. The germline gives CDR1 KGHDR, CDR2 SFDVKD. The CDR3 extends over 13 amino acids. The J segment lost 4 bases and the V segment lost 7 bases, leaving 5 bases of the junction unmatched.

The chain couples TRBV6-5 to TRBJ2-1, with 9 nucleotides matching TRBD2. V lost 5 bases, J lost 10 bases, and 9 bases stayed unmatched. Germline V lookup: CDR1 MNHEY, CDR2 SVGAGI. The CDR3 runs to 14 residues. CDR3 sequence (DNA): TGTGCCAGCAGTAGCGGGGGGCCAACCAGGGAGCAGTTCTTC. Protein product: CASSSGGPTREQFF.